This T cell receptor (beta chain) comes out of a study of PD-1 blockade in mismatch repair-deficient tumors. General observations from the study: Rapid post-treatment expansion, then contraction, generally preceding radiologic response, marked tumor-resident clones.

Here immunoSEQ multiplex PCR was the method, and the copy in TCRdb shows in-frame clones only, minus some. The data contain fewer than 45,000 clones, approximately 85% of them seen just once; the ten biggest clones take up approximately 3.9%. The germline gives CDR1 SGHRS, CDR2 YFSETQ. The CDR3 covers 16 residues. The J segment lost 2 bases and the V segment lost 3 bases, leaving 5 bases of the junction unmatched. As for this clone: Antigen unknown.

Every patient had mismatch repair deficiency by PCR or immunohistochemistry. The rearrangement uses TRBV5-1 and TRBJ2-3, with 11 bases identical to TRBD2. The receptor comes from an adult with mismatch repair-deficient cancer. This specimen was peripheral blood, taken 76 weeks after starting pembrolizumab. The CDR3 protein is CASSYLTSGNTDTQYF. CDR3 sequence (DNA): TGCGCCAGCAGCTACCTGACTAGCGGGAACACAGATACGCAGTATTTT.